This T cell receptor beta chain was sequenced for a study of T cells of healthy individuals. This CDR3 comprises 11 residues. The germline CDR1 and CDR2 sequences are SNHLY and FYNNEI. This clonotype came up a few times. At one end, the junction sequence differs from germline, possibly due to a read error. TCRdb analysed the 5' RACE reads with MiXCR anew, one entry per CDR3 protein. The sample has some 100,000 distinct CDR3 sequences, approximately 15% seen once. The sequence was collected from a human donor in good health. This rearrangement joins TRBV2 to TRBJ2-1, with 10 bases identical to TRBD2. CDR3 sequence: CGLAGVNEQFF. The CDR3, as DNA: TGCGGGCTAGCGGGGGTGAATGAGCAGTTCTTC.